This T cell receptor (beta chain) came from a study of patients and donors after allogeneic stem cell transplantation. V lost 2 bases, J lost 6 bases, and 13 bases stayed unmatched. This CDR3 is 16 amino acids long. The germline V gene encodes CDR1 MGHRA and CDR2 YSYEKL. MiXCR was run by TCRdb on the RT-PCR reads, yielding one entry per CDR3 protein. The sample holds 800,000 to 1,000,000 distinct CDR3 sequences, under 20% seen once. The TCR was taken from a human donor who was either an allogeneic HSCT recipient or a stem cell or donor lymphocyte infusion donor (not recorded which). It is not recorded whose cells these are; they may come from a transplant donor. The rearrangement uses TRBV4-1 and TRBJ2-7; 7 bases map to TRBD1. Sequences were obtained from blood, either unsorted or a sorted T cell fraction (not recorded which). This chain's CDR3 is CASSQPGQEKSGEQYF. CDR3 in DNA: TGCGCCAGCAGCCAACCAGGACAGGAGAAGTCGGGCGAGCAGTACTTC.